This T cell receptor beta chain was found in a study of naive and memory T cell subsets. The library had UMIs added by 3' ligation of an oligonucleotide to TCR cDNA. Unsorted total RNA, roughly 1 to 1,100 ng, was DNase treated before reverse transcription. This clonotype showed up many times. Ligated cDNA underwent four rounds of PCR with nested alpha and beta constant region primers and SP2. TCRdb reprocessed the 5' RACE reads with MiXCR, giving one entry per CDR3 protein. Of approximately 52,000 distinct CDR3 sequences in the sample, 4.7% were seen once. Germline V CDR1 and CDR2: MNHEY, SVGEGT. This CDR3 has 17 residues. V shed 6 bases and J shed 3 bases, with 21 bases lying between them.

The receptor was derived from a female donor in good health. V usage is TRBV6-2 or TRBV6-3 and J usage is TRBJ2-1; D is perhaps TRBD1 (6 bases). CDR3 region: CASRPLSQGTYYNEQFF. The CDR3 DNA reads TGTGCCAGCAGACCCCTATCACAGGGAACCTACTACAATGAGCAGTTCTTC.